The clone carrying this TCR beta chain was counted a few times. V lost 1 base and J lost 8, with 11 bases in between. The CDR3 sequence is 13 residues long. Germline V CDR1 and CDR2: LGHNA, YSLEER. Unique molecular identifiers were used to barcode this TCRbeta library. TCRdb processed the PCR reads anew with MiXCR; each CDR3 protein has one entry. This sample has about 500,000 distinct CDR3 sequences, with approximately 29% found just once. The entry originates in a study of T-cell reconstitution after alpha-beta-depleted transplantation in children. The J gene is TRBJ1-2, the V gene TRBV4-3; maybe TRBD1 (6 bases). Specimen: PBMCs from the stem cell graft donor, collected from the stem cell graft. The sequence derives from a human donor who donated a stem cell graft to a child with aplastic anemia. This chain's CDR3 is CASSQGFGGGYTF. The CDR3 DNA sequence: TGCGCCAGCAGCCAAGGCTTCGGGGGCGGCTACACCTTC.